Each of the 8 T cell receptor beta chains below was sequenced from the same sample in a study of cytomegalovirus exposure and HLA in healthy donors. It was with 60 Vbeta and 13 Jbeta primers that the PCR ran. Some clones are missing from TCRdb's copy, which holds only in-frame ones; the method was immunoSEQ multiplex PCR. The sample comprises roughly 170,000 clones, roughly 80% of which are singletons, and 0.77% rests with the top ten. Material: PBMCs. The receptors stem from a woman aged 18-35 years in good health and CMV-seronegative.

The chain employs TRBV4-1 and TRBJ2-5, with a possible D match to TRBD1 (6 bases). The ends were cut back, 3 bases at V and 5 bases at J, with 13 bases in the middle. The CDR3 spans 14 residues. Germline values: CDR1 MGHRA, CDR2 YSYEKL. CDR3 nucleotide sequence: TGCGCCAGCAGCCAGGGACATTCGGGGGAGACCCAGTACTTC. Translation: CASSQGHSGETQYF.

The V call is TRBV4-3, the J call TRBJ2-1; 9 nucleotides agree with TRBD2. CDR1 is LGHNA, CDR2 YSLEER, per germline. This CDR3 is 15 amino acids long. The V gene end was trimmed by 2 bases and the J gene end by 6 bases; junction bases not matched to a gene: 5. CDR3 sequence: CASSQIAGEGNEQFF. Here the CDR3 DNA reads TGCGCCAGCAGCCAAATAGCGGGAGAGGGCAATGAGCAGTTCTTC.

V and J are TRBV6-5 and TRBJ1-2; TRBD1 matches at 8 bases. The CDR3 has 14 amino acids. CDR1 and CDR2 from the germline V gene are MNHEY and SVGAGI. The V gene end was trimmed by 6 bases and the J gene end by 5 bases; junction bases not matched to a gene: 8. CDR3 region: CASSFRTGIYGYTF. DNA for the CDR3: TGTGCCAGCAGCTTTCGGACAGGGATATATGGCTACACCTTC.

The chain combines TRBV6-1 with TRBJ2-1; no definite D call. V shed 7 bases and J shed 0 bases, with 7 bases lying between them. Germline values: CDR1 MNHNS, CDR2 SASEGT. The CDR3 spans 13 residues. CDR3 sequence (DNA): TGTGCCAGCAAGGAGAGCTCCTACAATGAGCAGTTCTTC. Residues: CASKESSYNEQFF.

The V call is TRBV27, the J call TRBJ2-7; 9 nucleotides align to TRBD1. The V gene's germline CDR1 is MNHEY and CDR2 SMNVEV (reference sequence). The CDR3 totals 14 residues. Trimming at V came to 4 bases and at J to 2 bases, leaving 3 bases not matched to a gene. The CDR3: CASSWTGATYEQYF. The CDR3 region has the DNA TGTGCCAGCAGTTGGACAGGGGCAACCTACGAGCAGTACTTC.

The chain links TRBV7-6 to TRBJ2-1; 10 bases line up with TRBD2. The CDR3 has 15 amino acids. V shed 5 bases, J shed 8 bases, and the junction held 9 bases outside the gene matches. Germline V lookup: CDR1 SGHVS, CDR2 FNYEAQ. CDR3 sequence: CASSHSSGSFDEQFF. The DNA for the CDR3 is TGTGCCAGCAGCCATTCTAGCGGGAGTTTCGATGAGCAGTTCTTC.

The V and J genes are TRBV6-6 and TRBJ2-1, with 9 bases identical to TRBD2. The J segment lost 9 bases and the V segment lost 7 bases, leaving 7 bases of the junction unmatched. Per germline, CDR1 MNHNY and CDR2 SVGAGI (reference sequence). The CDR3 sequence is 13 residues long. CDR3 in amino acids: CASITGLAGEQFF. The CDR3 nucleotides are TGTGCCAGCATCACGGGACTAGCAGGTGAGCAGTTCTTC.

This clone has just one count. The chain links TRBV11-2 to TRBJ2-1; 10 bases match TRBD2. The germline V gene encodes CDR1 SGHAT and CDR2 FQNNGV. The CDR3 is made up of 15 amino acids. J lost 2 bases, V lost 6 bases, and 4 bases had no gene match. CDR3 nucleotides: TGTGCCAGCAGGGGAGCGGGAGGGCCCTACAATGAGCAGTTCTTC. Translated: CASRGAGGPYNEQFF.